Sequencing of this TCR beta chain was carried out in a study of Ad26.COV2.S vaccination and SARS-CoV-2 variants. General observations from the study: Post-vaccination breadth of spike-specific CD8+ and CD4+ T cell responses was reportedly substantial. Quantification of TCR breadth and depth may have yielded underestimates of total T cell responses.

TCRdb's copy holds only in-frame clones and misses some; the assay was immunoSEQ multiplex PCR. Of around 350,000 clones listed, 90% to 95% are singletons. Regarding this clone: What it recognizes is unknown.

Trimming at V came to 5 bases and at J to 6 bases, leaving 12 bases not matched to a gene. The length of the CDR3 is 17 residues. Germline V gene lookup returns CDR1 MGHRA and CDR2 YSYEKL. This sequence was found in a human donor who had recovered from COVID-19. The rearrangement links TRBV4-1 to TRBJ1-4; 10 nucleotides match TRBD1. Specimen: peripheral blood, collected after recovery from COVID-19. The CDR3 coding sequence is TGCGCCAGCAGCTCACATCCTACCGGGACAGGGGATGAAAAACTGTTTTTT. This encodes CASSSHPTGTGDEKLFF.